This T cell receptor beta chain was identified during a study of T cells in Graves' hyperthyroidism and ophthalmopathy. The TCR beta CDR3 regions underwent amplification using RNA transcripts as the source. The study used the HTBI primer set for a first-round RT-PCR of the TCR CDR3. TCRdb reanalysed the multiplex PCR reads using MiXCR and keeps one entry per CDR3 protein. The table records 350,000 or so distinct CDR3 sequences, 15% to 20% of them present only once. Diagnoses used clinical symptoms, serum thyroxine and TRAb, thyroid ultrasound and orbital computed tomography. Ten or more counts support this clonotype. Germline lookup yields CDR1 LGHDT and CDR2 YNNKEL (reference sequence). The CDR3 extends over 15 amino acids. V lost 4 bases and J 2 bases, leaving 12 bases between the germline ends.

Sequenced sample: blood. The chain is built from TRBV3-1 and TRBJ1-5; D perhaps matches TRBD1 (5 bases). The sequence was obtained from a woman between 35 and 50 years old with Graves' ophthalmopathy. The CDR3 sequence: CASSPSGRGNQPQHF. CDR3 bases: TGTGCCAGCAGCCCGTCCGGCAGGGGCAATCAGCCCCAGCATTTT.